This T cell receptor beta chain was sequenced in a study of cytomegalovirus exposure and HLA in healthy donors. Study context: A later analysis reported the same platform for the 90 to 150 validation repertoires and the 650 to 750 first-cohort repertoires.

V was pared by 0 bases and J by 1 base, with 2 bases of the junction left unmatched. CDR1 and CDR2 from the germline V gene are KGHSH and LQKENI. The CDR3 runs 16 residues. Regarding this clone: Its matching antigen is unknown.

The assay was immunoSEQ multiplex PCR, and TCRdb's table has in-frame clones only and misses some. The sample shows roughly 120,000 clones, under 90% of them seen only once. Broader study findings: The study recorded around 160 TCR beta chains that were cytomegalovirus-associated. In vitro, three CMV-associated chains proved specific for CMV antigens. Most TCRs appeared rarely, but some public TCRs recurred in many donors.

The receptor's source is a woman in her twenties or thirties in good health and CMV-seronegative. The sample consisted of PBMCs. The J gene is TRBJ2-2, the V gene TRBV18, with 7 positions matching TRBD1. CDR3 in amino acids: CASSPPTGRNTGELFF. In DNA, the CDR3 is TGTGCCAGCTCACCACCGACAGGGAGGAACACCGGGGAGCTGTTTTTT.